This T cell receptor beta chain emerged from a study of PD-1 blockade in classical Hodgkin lymphoma. Concerning this clone: Its antigen remains unidentified.

Relapses following autologous stem cell transplantation were seen in all patients, with brentuximab vedotin exposure varying. Starting with thawed PBMCs, CD4+ T cells were purified by magnetic negative selection. Complete response, partial response or progressive disease was recorded as best response. General study findings and limits: CD4+ TCR diversity climbed significantly by C4D1, unlike CD8+ TCR diversity.

The assay was immunoSEQ multiplex PCR, and TCRdb's table has in-frame clones only and misses some. The sample lists under 8,500 clones, roughly 85% seen once, with over 3.5% in the top ten. The receptor was isolated from a human donor with classical Hodgkin lymphoma. Specimen: CD4+ T cells from blood, collected at baseline.

This CDR3 is CASSLEGPDTQYF. The CDR3 bases are TGTGCCAGCAGCTTAGAGGGGCCAGATACGCAGTATTTT. The rearrangement links TRBV11-3 to TRBJ2-3; the D gene is possibly TRBD1 (5 bases). Germline V gene lookup returns CDR1 SGHNT and CDR2 YENEEA. CDR3 length: 13 amino acids. V gave up 0 bases and J gave up 4 bases, with 5 bases separating them.